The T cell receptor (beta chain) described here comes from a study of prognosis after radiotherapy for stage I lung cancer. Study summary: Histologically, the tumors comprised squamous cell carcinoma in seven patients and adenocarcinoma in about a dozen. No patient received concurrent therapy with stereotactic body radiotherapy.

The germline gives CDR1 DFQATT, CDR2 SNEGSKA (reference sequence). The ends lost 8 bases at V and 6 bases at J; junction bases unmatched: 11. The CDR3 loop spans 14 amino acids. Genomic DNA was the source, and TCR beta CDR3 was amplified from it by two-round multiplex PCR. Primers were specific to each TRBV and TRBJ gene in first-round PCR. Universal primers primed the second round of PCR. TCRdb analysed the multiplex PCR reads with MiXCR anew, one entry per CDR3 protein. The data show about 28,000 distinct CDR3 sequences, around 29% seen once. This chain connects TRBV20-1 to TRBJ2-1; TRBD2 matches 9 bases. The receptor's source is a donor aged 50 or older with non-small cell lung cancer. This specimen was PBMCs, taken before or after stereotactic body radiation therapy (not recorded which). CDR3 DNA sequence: TGCAGTTGGGGGAGCGGGAGGAACCTCAATGAGCAGTTCTTC. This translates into CSWGSGRNLNEQFF.